Listed below are T cell receptor beta chains from one sample, sequenced in a study of cytomegalovirus exposure and HLA in healthy donors. This table comes from immunoSEQ multiplex PCR, and its TCRdb copy is limited to in-frame clones, with some not included. The data contain some 120,000 clones, about 81% of them seen just once; the ten biggest clones take up roughly 10%. The sample taken for sequencing was PBMCs. All receptors derive from a woman aged 50 to 65 in good health and CMV-seropositive. Each CDR3 is given with its conserved first and last residue. The D gene is left open where the match is weak. A row's size may be missing; if present it is once, few, many or a size class.

d_gene	len	j_gene	abundance	v_gene	CDR3aa	CDR3nt
TRBD1	13	TRBJ2-7	-	TRBV29-1	CSARTGAPYEQYF	TGCAGCGCCCGAACAGGGGCCCCCTACGAGCAGTACTTC
-	14	TRBJ2-3	-	TRBV7-3	CASSGAGASDTQYF	TGTGCCAGCAGCGGGGCGGGGGCGAGTGATACGCAGTATTTT
-	16	TRBJ1-3	-	TRBV2	CASSGPGLTSGNTIYF	TGTGCCAGCAGTGGCCCCGGACTCACCTCTGGAAACACCATATATTTT
-	15	TRBJ2-7	once	TRBV19	CASSISSRSSYEQYF	TGTGCCAGTAGTATATCGTCAAGGAGCTCCTACGAGCAGTACTTC
-	16	TRBJ1-2	-	TRBV7-2	CASSLIGAGDNYGYTF	TGTGCCAGCAGCTTAATCGGGGCAGGGGATAACTATGGCTACACCTTC
-	13	TRBJ2-7	-	TRBV6-5	CASSKTGTYEQYF	TGTGCCAGCAGTAAGACGGGAACCTACGAGCAGTACTTC
-	12	TRBJ1-2	-	TRBV2	CASRFGGPGYTF	TGTGCCAGCAGGTTCGGGGGGCCGGGCTACACCTTC
-	15	TRBJ1-2	-	TRBV7-2	CASSLGQIFYYGYTF	TGTGCCAGCAGCTTAGGACAGATTTTCTACTATGGCTACACCTTC
-	13	TRBJ2-7	-	TRBV11-1	CASSFSPGAEQYF	TGTGCCAGCAGCTTTTCTCCGGGAGCCGAGCAGTACTTC
TRBD2	16	TRBJ2-1	-	TRBV7-9	CASSLSSGRPHNEQFF	TGTGCCAGCAGCTTAAGCAGCGGGAGGCCCCACAATGAGCAGTTCTTC
-	14	TRBJ1-2	few	TRBV7-9	CASSLITGYYGYTF	TGTGCCAGCAGCTTAATTACAGGGTACTATGGCTACACCTTC
-	15	TRBJ2-5	-	TRBV5-4	CASSLELNSQETQYF	TGTGCCAGCAGCTTGGAACTTAATTCCCAAGAGACCCAGTACTTC
TRBD2	16	TRBJ2-2	-	TRBV5-4	CASSWRGGRGTGELFF	TGTGCCAGCAGCTGGCGGGGGGGCCGAGGCACCGGGGAGCTGTTTTTT
TRBD1	15	TRBJ2-1	-	TRBV5-1	CASTWTGASYNEQFF	TGCGCCAGCACGTGGACAGGGGCGTCCTACAATGAGCAGTTCTTC
-	12	TRBJ1-5	-	TRBV29-1	CSAGGYNQPQHF	TGCAGCGCGGGGGGGTACAATCAGCCCCAGCATTTT
TRBD2	15	TRBJ2-2	-	TRBV10-3	CAISPSGRDTGELFF	TGTGCCATCAGTCCTAGCGGGAGGGACACCGGGGAGCTGTTTTTT
-	16	TRBJ1-6	few	TRBV6-6	CASRPSVGAYNSPLHF	TGTGCCAGCAGACCCTCAGTGGGGGCTTATAATTCACCCCTCCACTTT
-	14	TRBJ1-1	-	TRBV6-5	CASSLYSQNTEAFF	TGTGCCAGCAGCCTATACAGCCAGAACACTGAAGCTTTCTTT
-	15	TRBJ2-5	-	TRBV29-1	CSVLPSNPSRETQYF	TGCAGCGTCCTACCTAGCAACCCCTCGCGGGAGACCCAGTACTTC
TRBD1	16	TRBJ1-1	-	TRBV4-1	CASSENYRGGNTEAFF	TGCGCCAGCAGCGAAAACTACAGGGGGGGCAACACTGAAGCTTTCTTT